Listed below are T cell receptor beta chains from one sample, sequenced in a study of T cells in Graves' hyperthyroidism and ophthalmopathy. From the multiplex PCR reads, TCRdb called clonotypes with MiXCR, one entry per CDR3 protein. The repertoire holds about 480,000 distinct CDR3 sequences, about 15% seen once, with 15% to 20% in the top ten. The sample comprised blood. Receptors were obtained from a woman aged 18 to 35 with Graves' hyperthyroidism. The CDR3 runs from the conserved cysteine through the conserved F or W. Each record gives: CDR3 length, V gene, clone size, J gene, D gene, CDR3 protein, CDR3 DNA. The D gene is left open where the match is weak. Clone size is shown for a subset of rows, as once, few, many or a class of expanded clone.

len: 14; v_gene: TRBV30; abundance: many; j_gene: TRBJ1-2; d_gene: .; CDR3aa: CAWSVLVGSDGYTF; CDR3nt: TGTGCCTGGAGTGTACTAGTCGGTTCGGATGGCTACACCTTC
len: 19; v_gene: TRBV25-1; abundance: few; j_gene: TRBJ2-1; d_gene: TRBD1; CDR3aa: CASSEFLEPGQGRSNEQFF; CDR3nt: TGTGCCAGCAGTGAATTCCTTGAACCGGGACAGGGGAGGTCCAATGAGCAGTTCTTC
len: 15; v_gene: TRBV27; abundance: many; j_gene: TRBJ1-2; d_gene: .; CDR3aa: CASSLGAPGYYGYTF; CDR3nt: TGTGCCAGCAGTTTAGGCGCCCCAGGCTACTATGGCTACACCTTC
len: 12; v_gene: TRBV6-5; abundance: .; j_gene: TRBJ1-4; d_gene: .; CDR3aa: CASSYEYEKLFF; CDR3nt: TGTGCCAGCAGTTACGAATATGAAAAACTGTTTTTT
len: 14; v_gene: TRBV19; abundance: few; j_gene: TRBJ2-7; d_gene: .; CDR3aa: CASQSGQGSYEQYF; CDR3nt: TGTGCCTCTCAGTCGGGACAAGGCTCCTACGAGCAGTACTTC
len: 14; v_gene: TRBV30; abundance: many; j_gene: TRBJ1-4; d_gene: TRBD1; CDR3aa: CAWGQVIDDEKLFF; CDR3nt: TGTGCCTGGGGACAGGTCATCGATGATGAAAAACTGTTTTTT
len: 17; v_gene: TRBV5-1; abundance: .; j_gene: TRBJ2-2; d_gene: .; CDR3aa: CASSPSWGGANTGELFF; CDR3nt: TGCGCCAGCAGCCCGAGTTGGGGTGGGGCGAACACCGGGGAGCTGTTTTTT
len: 13; v_gene: TRBV30; abundance: .; j_gene: TRBJ2-1; d_gene: TRBD1; CDR3aa: CACARDSAYEQFF; CDR3nt: TGTGCCTGCGCACGGGACAGCGCCTACGAGCAGTTCTTC
len: 14; v_gene: TRBV20-1; abundance: .; j_gene: TRBJ1-4; d_gene: .; CDR3aa: CSAPGAPANEKLFF; CDR3nt: TGCAGTGCTCCGGGGGCTCCGGCTAATGAAAAACTGTTTTTT
len: 17; v_gene: TRBV2; abundance: many; j_gene: TRBJ2-4; d_gene: .; CDR3aa: CASSEWYSPGAKNIQYF; CDR3nt: TGTGCCAGCAGTGAATGGTACTCCCCCGGGGCCAAAAACATTCAGTACTTC
len: 16; v_gene: TRBV7-8; abundance: many; j_gene: TRBJ2-2; d_gene: TRBD2; CDR3aa: CASSPGLAGVGGELFF; CDR3nt: TGTGCCAGCAGCCCAGGACTAGCGGGAGTGGGCGGGGAGCTGTTTTTT
len: 13; v_gene: TRBV20-1; abundance: .; j_gene: TRBJ1-2; d_gene: TRBD1; CDR3aa: CSANLGGFYGYTF; CDR3nt: TGCAGTGCTAATCTAGGGGGCTTCTATGGCTACACCTTC
len: 14; v_gene: TRBV19; abundance: many; j_gene: TRBJ1-4; d_gene: .; CDR3aa: CASNMRELNEKLFF; CDR3nt: TGTGCCAGTAATATGAGGGAGCTTAATGAAAAACTGTTTTTT
len: 17; v_gene: TRBV5-1; abundance: few; j_gene: TRBJ2-1; d_gene: .; CDR3aa: CASSFDVTKGSYNEQFF; CDR3nt: TGCGCCAGCAGCTTTGACGTGACGAAGGGGTCCTACAATGAGCAGTTCTTC
len: 14; v_gene: TRBV4-1; abundance: .; j_gene: TRBJ1-4; d_gene: .; CDR3aa: CASSQEGVRQPLFF; CDR3nt: TGCGCCAGCAGCCAAGAAGGGGTGCGACAACCACTGTTTTTT
len: 15; v_gene: TRBV25-1; abundance: .; j_gene: TRBJ1-1; d_gene: TRBD1; CDR3aa: CASSEYADRGGGAFF; CDR3nt: TGTGCCAGCAGTGAATACGCGGACAGGGGAGGCGGAGCTTTCTTT
len: 16; v_gene: TRBV7-8; abundance: .; j_gene: TRBJ2-2; d_gene: TRBD2; CDR3aa: CASSLGAGGGTGELFF; CDR3nt: TGTGCCAGCAGCTTAGGGGCGGGAGGGGGAACCGGGGAGCTGTTTTTT
len: 13; v_gene: TRBV5-1; abundance: few; j_gene: TRBJ2-4; d_gene: TRBD2; CDR3aa: CASSPGGNNIQYF; CDR3nt: TGCGCCAGCAGCCCGGGAGGAAACAACATTCAGTACTTC
len: 14; v_gene: TRBV14; abundance: many; j_gene: TRBJ1-2; d_gene: TRBD1; CDR3aa: CASSRLPGQGAETF; CDR3nt: TGTGCCAGCAGCCGGCTCCCGGGACAGGGGGCCGAGACCTTC
len: 14; v_gene: TRBV20-1; abundance: .; j_gene: TRBJ2-1; d_gene: TRBD1; CDR3aa: CSARDPTGTNEQFF; CDR3nt: TGCAGTGCTAGAGACCCGACAGGGACGAATGAGCAGTTCTTC
len: 14; v_gene: TRBV3-1; abundance: many; j_gene: TRBJ1-2; d_gene: TRBD1; CDR3aa: CASSQEGQNYGYTF; CDR3nt: TGTGCCAGCAGCCAAGAGGGACAGAACTATGGCTACACCTTC
len: 13; v_gene: TRBV6-1; abundance: many; j_gene: TRBJ1-1; d_gene: TRBD1; CDR3aa: CASSILDRAEAFF; CDR3nt: TGTGCCAGCAGTATCCTGGACAGGGCTGAAGCTTTCTTT
len: 16; v_gene: TRBV27; abundance: many; j_gene: TRBJ1-1; d_gene: .; CDR3aa: CASSSPGGGRLAEAFF; CDR3nt: TGTGCCAGCAGTTCCCCGGGTGGCGGGAGGTTAGCTGAAGCTTTCTTT
len: 14; v_gene: TRBV7-9; abundance: many; j_gene: TRBJ2-3; d_gene: .; CDR3aa: CASSERLGQDTQYF; CDR3nt: TGTGCCAGCAGCGAAAGACTAGGTCAAGATACGCAGTATTTT
len: 15; v_gene: TRBV5-1; abundance: few; j_gene: TRBJ2-5; d_gene: TRBD1; CDR3aa: CASSEQGAREETQYF; CDR3nt: TGCGCCAGCAGCGAACAGGGGGCGCGAGAAGAGACCCAGTACTTC
len: 14; v_gene: TRBV11-2; abundance: few; j_gene: TRBJ2-5; d_gene: .; CDR3aa: CASSFFPGGETQYF; CDR3nt: TGTGCCAGCAGCTTTTTCCCAGGGGGGGAGACCCAGTACTTC
len: 14; v_gene: TRBV6-2/TRBV6-3; abundance: many; j_gene: TRBJ2-1; d_gene: .; CDR3aa: CASRGLSSYNEQFF; CDR3nt: TGTGCCAGCAGGGGCCTGAGCTCCTACAATGAGCAGTTCTTC
len: 15; v_gene: TRBV7-2; abundance: once; j_gene: TRBJ2-7; d_gene: TRBD1; CDR3aa: CASSSDRGFTYEQYF; CDR3nt: TGTGCCAGCAGCTCGGACAGGGGGTTTACCTACGAGCAGTACTTC
len: 20; v_gene: TRBV5-1; abundance: .; j_gene: TRBJ1-1; d_gene: TRBD1; CDR3aa: CASSLYAQGASDERNTEAFF; CDR3nt: TGCGCCAGCAGCTTGTACGCACAGGGGGCTTCCGACGAAAGGAACACTGAAGCTTTCTTC
len: 14; v_gene: TRBV5-1; abundance: many; j_gene: TRBJ2-4; d_gene: .; CDR3aa: CASSSAVAKNIQYF; CDR3nt: TGCGCCAGCAGCTCGGCCGTAGCCAAAAACATTCAGTACTTC
len: 16; v_gene: TRBV2; abundance: .; j_gene: TRBJ1-2; d_gene: TRBD1; CDR3aa: CASLRLPGQGAYGYTF; CDR3nt: TGTGCCAGCTTGCGCCTACCGGGACAGGGTGCCTATGGCTACACCTTC
len: 18; v_gene: TRBV3-1; abundance: many; j_gene: TRBJ2-1; d_gene: TRBD2; CDR3aa: CASSPRRMDGRSYNEQFF; CDR3nt: TGTGCCAGCAGCCCCCGTCGTATGGACGGGAGGTCCTACAATGAGCAGTTCTTC